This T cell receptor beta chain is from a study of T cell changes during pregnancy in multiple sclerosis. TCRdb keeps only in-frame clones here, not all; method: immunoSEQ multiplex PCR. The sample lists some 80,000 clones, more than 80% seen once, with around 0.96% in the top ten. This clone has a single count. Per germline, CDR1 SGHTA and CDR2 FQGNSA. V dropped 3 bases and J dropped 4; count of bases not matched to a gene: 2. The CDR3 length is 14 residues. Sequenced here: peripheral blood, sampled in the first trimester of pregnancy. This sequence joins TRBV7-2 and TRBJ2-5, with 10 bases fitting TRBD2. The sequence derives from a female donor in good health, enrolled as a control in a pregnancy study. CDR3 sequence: CASSFLAGVETQYF. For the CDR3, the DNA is TGTGCCAGCAGCTTCCTAGCGGGAGTAGAGACCCAGTACTTC.